The T cell receptor (beta chain) described here comes from a study of beta chain features in type 1 diabetes. This CDR3 region has 13 residues. Germline CDR1 MNHEY, CDR2 SVGAGI. Trimming shortened V by 3 bases and J by 2 bases, and 5 bases separated the two germline ends. Via the markers CD45RO/CCR7/CD25/CD127/CD95/CD27, stem cell-like memory, regulatory, central memory and naive CD4+ cells were sorted. Over 95% purity was reached by all sorted populations. Investigators reverse transcribed all isolated RNA, so they sequenced expressed TCRB transcripts. An average roughly 3.3 million reads came from naive, central memory and regulatory T cell samples. Method: immunoSEQ multiplex PCR; TCRdb's copy keeps in-frame clones and lacks some. The sample consists of hundreds of thousands of clones, about 15% of them appearing once.

The chain uses TRBV6-5 and TRBJ1-5, with D hard to call. The clonotype originates from a man under 40 in good health. The sample was naive CD4+ T cells from blood. The CDR3 sequence is CASSYTGNQPQHF. The DNA of the CDR3 is TGTGCCAGCAGTTATACAGGCAATCAGCCCCAGCATTTT.